Given below is one TCR beta chain in context. A read error is possible here, since a much larger clone lies one base away. These data are taken from a study of breast tumors, draining lymph nodes, adjacent tissues. There are 11 residues in the CDR3. Trimming removed 7 bases from V and 12 bases from J, with 16 bases in between. TCRdb analysed the multiplex PCR reads with MiXCR anew, one entry per CDR3 protein. The sample carries approximately 150,000 distinct CDR3 sequences, around 33% recorded once. The lymph nodes were axillary draining lymph nodes from breast cancer patients. Sequencing was done on a sample of axillary lymph node tissue. The source is a female donor with breast cancer. Some clones in this sample may be carry-over from other donors' samples. This chain joins TRBV12-3 or TRBV12-4 and TRBJ2-7, with a tentative D call TRBD1 (6 bases). The CDR3 DNA is TGTGCCAGCACCTGCTTGGGACATAGGTACTTC. Amino acids: CASTCLGHRYF.